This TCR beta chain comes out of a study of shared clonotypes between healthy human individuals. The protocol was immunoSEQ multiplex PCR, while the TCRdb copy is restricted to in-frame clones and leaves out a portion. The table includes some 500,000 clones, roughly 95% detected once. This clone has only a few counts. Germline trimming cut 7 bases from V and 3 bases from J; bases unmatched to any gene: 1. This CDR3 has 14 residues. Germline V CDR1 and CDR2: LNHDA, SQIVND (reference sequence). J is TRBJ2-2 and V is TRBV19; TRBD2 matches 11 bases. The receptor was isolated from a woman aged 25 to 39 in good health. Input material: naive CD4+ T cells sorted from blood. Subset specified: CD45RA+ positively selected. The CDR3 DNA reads TGTGCCAGTAAGGGACTAGCGGACACCGGGGAGCTGTTTTTT. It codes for CASKGLADTGELFF.